A selection of T cell receptor beta chains follows, all from one sample in a study of graft-versus-host responses after intestinal transplantation. Measured with immunoSEQ multiplex PCR; TCRdb has only the in-frame clones, and not every one. The data hold about 47,000 clones, with around 96% observed a single time. Antigen specificity for these receptors is unknown. The sequencing used unstimulated CD8+ T cells sorted from spleen or lymph node cells, collected before transplant. All receptors come from a human donor who was the organ donor for an intestinal transplant. Both conserved end residues are trimmed from each CDR3. Each record gives: V gene, D gene, CDR3 protein. The D gene is left open where the match is weak.

v_gene: TRBV9; d_gene: .; CDR3aa: ASSPTTAQLHNEQF
v_gene: TRBV4-2; d_gene: .; CDR3aa: ASSPLRYGEDEQY
v_gene: TRBV29-1; d_gene: TRBD2; CDR3aa: SVERGGQETQY
v_gene: TRBV19; d_gene: .; CDR3aa: ASSIPGAEQF
v_gene: TRBV5-1; d_gene: .; CDR3aa: ASSLGRELF
v_gene: TRBV9; d_gene: TRBD2; CDR3aa: ASSVAGGGARQY
v_gene: TRBV19; d_gene: .; CDR3aa: ASSSYRGAYEQY
v_gene: TRBV2; d_gene: .; CDR3aa: ASLITDTQY
v_gene: TRBV29-1; d_gene: TRBD1; CDR3aa: SVLKWDRATASGYT
v_gene: TRBV19; d_gene: .; CDR3aa: ASSLDTYGYT
v_gene: TRBV13; d_gene: TRBD1; CDR3aa: ASSSGQSFAGGYT
v_gene: TRBV28; d_gene: TRBD1; CDR3aa: ASSLETGSEKLF
v_gene: TRBV7-3; d_gene: .; CDR3aa: ASSSQGQRIPTEAF
v_gene: TRBV27; d_gene: .; CDR3aa: ASSLSQGSSYEQY
v_gene: TRBV10-3; d_gene: .; CDR3aa: AISELRDSQETQY
v_gene: TRBV11-2; d_gene: TRBD2; CDR3aa: ASSRPGGINNEQF
v_gene: TRBV5-1; d_gene: TRBD1; CDR3aa: ASSLGPGQGVFVTEAF
v_gene: TRBV7-9; d_gene: .; CDR3aa: ASSFPEGANYEQY
v_gene: TRBV27; d_gene: .; CDR3aa: ASRMGVSYEQY
v_gene: TRBV30; d_gene: .; CDR3aa: AWTQANYNEQF
v_gene: TRBV28; d_gene: TRBD1; CDR3aa: ASSPGGTNTEAF
v_gene: TRBV30; d_gene: TRBD2; CDR3aa: AWQPGPGGSETQY
v_gene: TRBV5-1; d_gene: .; CDR3aa: ASSLNGKSTEAF
v_gene: TRBV4-1; d_gene: .; CDR3aa: ASSQDLAQETQY
v_gene: TRBV4-3; d_gene: TRBD1; CDR3aa: ASSQGQGSTYEQY
v_gene: TRBV21-1; d_gene: .; CDR3aa: ASSKKRTADAYNEQF
v_gene: TRBV11-2; d_gene: TRBD2; CDR3aa: ASSSGLAGGQGTQY
v_gene: TRBV30; d_gene: .; CDR3aa: AWSPRKTNEKLF
v_gene: TRBV6-5; d_gene: .; CDR3aa: ASSYGQGLNSPLH
v_gene: TRBV14; d_gene: TRBD2; CDR3aa: ASSQGLAWETQY
v_gene: TRBV6-1; d_gene: .; CDR3aa: ASSARLTANTGELF
v_gene: TRBV28; d_gene: TRBD1; CDR3aa: ASSFHRDRTDTQY
v_gene: TRBV9; d_gene: .; CDR3aa: ASSGTGNEQF
v_gene: TRBV21-1; d_gene: .; CDR3aa: ASSWLVAKQSRANVLT
v_gene: TRBV30; d_gene: .; CDR3aa: AWSDWKAQPQH
v_gene: TRBV4-1; d_gene: .; CDR3aa: ASSQDPGELF
v_gene: TRBV4-1; d_gene: .; CDR3aa: ASSQVPGEHQPQH